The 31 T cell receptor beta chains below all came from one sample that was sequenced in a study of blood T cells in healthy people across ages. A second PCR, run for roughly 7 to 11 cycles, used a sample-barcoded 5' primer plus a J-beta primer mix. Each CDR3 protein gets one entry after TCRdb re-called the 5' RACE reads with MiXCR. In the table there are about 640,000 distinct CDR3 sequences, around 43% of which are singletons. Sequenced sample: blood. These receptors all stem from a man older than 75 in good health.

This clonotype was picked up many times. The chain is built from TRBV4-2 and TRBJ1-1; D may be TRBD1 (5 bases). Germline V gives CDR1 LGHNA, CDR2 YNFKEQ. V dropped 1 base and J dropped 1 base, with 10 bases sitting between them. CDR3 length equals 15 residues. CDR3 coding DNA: TGTGCCAGCAGCCAAGTGGGGCAGGGGAACACTGAAGCTTTCTTT. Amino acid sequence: CASSQVGQGNTEAFF.

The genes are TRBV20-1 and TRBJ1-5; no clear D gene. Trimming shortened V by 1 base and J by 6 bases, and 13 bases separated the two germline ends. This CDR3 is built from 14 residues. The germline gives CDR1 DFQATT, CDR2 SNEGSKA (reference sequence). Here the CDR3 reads CSARVRGIGQPQHF. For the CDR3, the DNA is TGCAGTGCTAGAGTGAGAGGGATTGGTCAGCCCCAGCATTTT.

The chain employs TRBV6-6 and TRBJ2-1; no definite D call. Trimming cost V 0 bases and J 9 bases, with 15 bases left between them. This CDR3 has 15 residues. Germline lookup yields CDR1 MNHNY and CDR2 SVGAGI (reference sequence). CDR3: CASSYSPPDLIEQFF. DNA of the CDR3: TGTGCCAGCAGTTACTCTCCCCCGGACCTAATTGAGCAGTTCTTC.

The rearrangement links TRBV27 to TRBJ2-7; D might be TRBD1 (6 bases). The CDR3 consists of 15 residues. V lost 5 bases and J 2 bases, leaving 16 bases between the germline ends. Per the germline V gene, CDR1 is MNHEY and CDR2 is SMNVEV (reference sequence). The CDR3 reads CASSSQDRRTYEQYF. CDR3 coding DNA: TGTGCCAGCAGTAGCCAGGACAGAAGAACCTACGAGCAGTACTTC.

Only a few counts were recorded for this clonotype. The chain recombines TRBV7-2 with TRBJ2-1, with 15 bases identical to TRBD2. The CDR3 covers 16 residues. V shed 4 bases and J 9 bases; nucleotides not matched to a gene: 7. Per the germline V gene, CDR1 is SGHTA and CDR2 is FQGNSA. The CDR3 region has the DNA TGTGCCAGCAGCTCCAGGACTAGCGGGGGGGCAGGTGAGCAGTTCTTC. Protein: CASSSRTSGGAGEQFF.

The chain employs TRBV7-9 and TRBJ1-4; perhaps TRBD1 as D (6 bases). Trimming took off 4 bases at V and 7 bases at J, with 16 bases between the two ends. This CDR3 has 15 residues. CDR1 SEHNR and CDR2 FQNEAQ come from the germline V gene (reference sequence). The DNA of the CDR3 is TGTGCCAGCAGCTACCCTAGGGGGGCAGGTGAAAAACTGTTTTTT. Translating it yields CASSYPRGAGEKLFF.

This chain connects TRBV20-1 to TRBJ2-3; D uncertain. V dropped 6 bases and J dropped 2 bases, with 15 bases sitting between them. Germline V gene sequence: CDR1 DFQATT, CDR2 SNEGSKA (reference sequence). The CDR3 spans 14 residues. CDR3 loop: CSALTETSTDTQYF. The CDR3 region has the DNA TGCAGTGCCCTAACAGAGACATCCACAGATACGCAGTATTTT.

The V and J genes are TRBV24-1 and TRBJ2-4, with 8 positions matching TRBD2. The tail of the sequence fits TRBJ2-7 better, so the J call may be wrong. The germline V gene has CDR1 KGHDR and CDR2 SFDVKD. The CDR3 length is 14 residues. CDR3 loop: CATSDPGLVGEQYF. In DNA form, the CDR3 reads TGTGCCACCAGTGACCCGGGACTAGTAGGCGAGCAGTACTTC.

The CDR3 bases are TGCGCCAGCAGCCGACTCGAGACAGGGACAACTAATGAAAAACTGTTTTTT. Its translation is CASSRLETGTTNEKLFF. The chain uses TRBV4-1 and TRBJ1-4, with 7 bases that match TRBD1. The CDR3 runs 17 residues. The V segment lost 4 bases and the J segment 0 bases; nucleotides outside the gene matches: 8. The germline V gene has CDR1 MGHRA and CDR2 YSYEKL.

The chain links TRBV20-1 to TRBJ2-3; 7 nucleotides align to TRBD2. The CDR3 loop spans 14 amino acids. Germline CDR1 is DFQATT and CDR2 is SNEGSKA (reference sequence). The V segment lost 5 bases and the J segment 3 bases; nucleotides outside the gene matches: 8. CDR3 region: CSAPPGLLTDTQYF. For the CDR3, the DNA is TGCAGTGCTCCCCCGGGACTACTAACAGATACGCAGTATTTT.

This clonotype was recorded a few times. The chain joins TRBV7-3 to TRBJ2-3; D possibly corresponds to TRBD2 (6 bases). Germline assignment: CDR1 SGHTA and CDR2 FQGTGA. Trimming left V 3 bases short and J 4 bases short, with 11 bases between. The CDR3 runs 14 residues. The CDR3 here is CASSLALASDTQYF. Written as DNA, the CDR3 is TGTGCCAGCAGCTTGGCCCTAGCGTCAGATACGCAGTATTTT.

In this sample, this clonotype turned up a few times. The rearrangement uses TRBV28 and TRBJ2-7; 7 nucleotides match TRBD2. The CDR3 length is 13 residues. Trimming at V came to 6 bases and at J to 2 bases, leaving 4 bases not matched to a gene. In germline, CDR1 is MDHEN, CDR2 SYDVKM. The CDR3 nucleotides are TGTGCCAGCAGCCGGGGGGTGACCTACGAGCAGTACTTC. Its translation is CASSRGVTYEQYF.

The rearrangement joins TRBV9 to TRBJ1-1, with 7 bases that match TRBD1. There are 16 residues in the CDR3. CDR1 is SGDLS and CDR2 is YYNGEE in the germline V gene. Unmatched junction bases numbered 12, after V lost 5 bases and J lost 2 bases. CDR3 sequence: CASSYSSRGANTEAFF. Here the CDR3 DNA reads TGTGCCAGCAGTTACTCGAGCAGGGGGGCTAACACTGAAGCTTTCTTT. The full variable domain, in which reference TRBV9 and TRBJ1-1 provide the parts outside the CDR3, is DSGVTQTPKHLITATGQRVTLRCSPRSGDLSVYWYQQSLDQGLQFLIQYYNGEERAKGNILERFSAQQFPDLHSELNLSSLELGDSALYFCASSYSSRGANTEAFFGQGTRLTVV.

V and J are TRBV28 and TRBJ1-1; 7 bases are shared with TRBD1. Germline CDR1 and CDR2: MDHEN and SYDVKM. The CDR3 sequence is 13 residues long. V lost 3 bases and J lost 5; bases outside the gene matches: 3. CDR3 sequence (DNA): TGTGCCAGCAGTTTTGAGGGGGCGACTGAAGCTTTCTTT. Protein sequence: CASSFEGATEAFF. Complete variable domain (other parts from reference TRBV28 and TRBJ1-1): DVKVTQSSRYLVKRTGEKVFLECVQDMDHENMFWYRQDPGLGLRLIYFSYDVKMKEKGDIPEGYSVSREKKERFSLILESASTNQTSMYLCASSFEGATEAFFGQGTRLTVV.

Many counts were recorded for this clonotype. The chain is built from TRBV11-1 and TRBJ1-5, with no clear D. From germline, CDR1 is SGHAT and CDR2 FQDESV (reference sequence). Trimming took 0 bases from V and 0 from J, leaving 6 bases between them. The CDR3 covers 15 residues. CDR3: CASSLAGNSNQPQHF. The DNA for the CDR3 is TGTGCCAGCAGCTTAGCTGGGAATAGCAATCAGCCCCAGCATTTT.

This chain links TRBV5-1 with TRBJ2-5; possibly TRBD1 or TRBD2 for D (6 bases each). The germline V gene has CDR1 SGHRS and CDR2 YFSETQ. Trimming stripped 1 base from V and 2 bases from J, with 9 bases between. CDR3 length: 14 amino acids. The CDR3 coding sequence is TGCGCCAGCAGCTTGTGGGGGGCTCAAGAGACCCAGTACTTC. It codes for CASSLWGAQETQYF.

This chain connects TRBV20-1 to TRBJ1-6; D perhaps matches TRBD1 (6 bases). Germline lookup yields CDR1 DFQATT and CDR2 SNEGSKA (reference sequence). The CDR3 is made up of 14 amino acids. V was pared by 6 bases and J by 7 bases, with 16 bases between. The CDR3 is CSATRQVGNSPLHF. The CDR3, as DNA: TGCAGTGCGACCCGACAGGTTGGGAATTCACCCCTCCACTTT.

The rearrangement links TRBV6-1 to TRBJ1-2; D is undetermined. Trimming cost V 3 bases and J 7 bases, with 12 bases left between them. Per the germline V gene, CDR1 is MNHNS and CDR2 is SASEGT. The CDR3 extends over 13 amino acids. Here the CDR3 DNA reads TGTGCCAGCAGTGATTTGGTCTTCCTTGGCTACACCTTC. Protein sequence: CASSDLVFLGYTF.

CDR3 amino acids: CASSVALGNAEAFF. The CDR3 DNA sequence: TGTGCCAGCAGCGTAGCTCTAGGAAATGCTGAAGCTTTCTTT. The chain carries TRBV9 and TRBJ1-1; D gene ambiguous. CDR3 size: 14 residues. Trimming took off 0 bases at V and 6 bases at J, with 12 bases between the two ends. In germline, CDR1 is SGDLS, CDR2 YYNGEE.

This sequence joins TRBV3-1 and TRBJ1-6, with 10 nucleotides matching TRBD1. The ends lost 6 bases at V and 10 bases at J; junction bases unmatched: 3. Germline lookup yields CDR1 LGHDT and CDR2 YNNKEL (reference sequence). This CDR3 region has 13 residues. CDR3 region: CASSDRGQSPLHF. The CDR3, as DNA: TGTGCCAGCAGTGACAGGGGGCAATCACCCCTCCACTTT.

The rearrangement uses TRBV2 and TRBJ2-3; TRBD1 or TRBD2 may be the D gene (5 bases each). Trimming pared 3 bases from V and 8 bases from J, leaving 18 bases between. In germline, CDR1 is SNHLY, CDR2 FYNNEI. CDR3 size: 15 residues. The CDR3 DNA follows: TGTGCCAGCAGTGACGAACGGCGTGTCGGGGCTACGCAGTATTTT. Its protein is CASSDERRVGATQYF.

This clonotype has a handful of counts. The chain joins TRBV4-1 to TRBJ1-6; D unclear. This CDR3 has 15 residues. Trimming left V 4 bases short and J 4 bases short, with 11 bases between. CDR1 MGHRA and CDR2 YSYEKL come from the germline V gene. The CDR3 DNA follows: TGCGCCAGCAGCCGAACGGGTCGTTATAATTCACCCCTCCACTTT. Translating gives CASSRTGRYNSPLHF.

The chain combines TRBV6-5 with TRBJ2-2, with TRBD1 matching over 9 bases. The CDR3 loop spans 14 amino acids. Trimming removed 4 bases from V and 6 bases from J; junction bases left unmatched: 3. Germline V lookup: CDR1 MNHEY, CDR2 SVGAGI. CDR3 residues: CASSFDRGAGELFF. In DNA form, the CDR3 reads TGTGCCAGCAGTTTCGACAGGGGGGCCGGGGAGCTGTTTTTT.

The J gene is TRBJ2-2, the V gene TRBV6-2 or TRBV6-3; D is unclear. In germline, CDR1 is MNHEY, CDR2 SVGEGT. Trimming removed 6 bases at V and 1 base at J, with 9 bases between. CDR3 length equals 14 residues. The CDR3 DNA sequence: TGTGCCAGCAGCCCATTCCTGAACACCGGGGAGCTGTTTTTT. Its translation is CASSPFLNTGELFF.

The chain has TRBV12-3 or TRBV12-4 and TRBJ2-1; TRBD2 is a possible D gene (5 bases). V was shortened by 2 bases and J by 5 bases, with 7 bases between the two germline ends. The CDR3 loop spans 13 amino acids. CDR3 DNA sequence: TGTGCCAGCAGTTTATTCGGGGACAATGAGCAGTTCTTC. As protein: CASSLFGDNEQFF.

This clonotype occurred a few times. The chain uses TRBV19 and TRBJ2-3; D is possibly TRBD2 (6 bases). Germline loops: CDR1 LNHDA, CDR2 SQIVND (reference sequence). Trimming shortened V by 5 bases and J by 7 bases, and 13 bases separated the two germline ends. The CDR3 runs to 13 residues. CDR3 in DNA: TGTGCCAGTAGTGTCGGGAGTCGTAATACGCAGTATTTT. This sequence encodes CASSVGSRNTQYF. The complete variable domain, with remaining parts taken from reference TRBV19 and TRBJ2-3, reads DGGITQSPKYLFRKEGQNVTLSCEQNLNHDAMYWYRQDPGQGLRLIYYSQIVNDFQKGDIAEGYSVSREKKESFPLTVTSAQKNPTAFYLCASSVGSRNTQYFGPGTRLTVL.

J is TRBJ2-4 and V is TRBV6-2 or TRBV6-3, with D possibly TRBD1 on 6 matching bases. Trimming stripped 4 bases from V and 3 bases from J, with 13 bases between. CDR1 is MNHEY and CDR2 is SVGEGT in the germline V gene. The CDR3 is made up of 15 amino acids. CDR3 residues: CASSSSWTVKNIQYF. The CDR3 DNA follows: TGTGCCAGCAGTTCTAGCTGGACAGTCAAAAACATTCAGTACTTC.

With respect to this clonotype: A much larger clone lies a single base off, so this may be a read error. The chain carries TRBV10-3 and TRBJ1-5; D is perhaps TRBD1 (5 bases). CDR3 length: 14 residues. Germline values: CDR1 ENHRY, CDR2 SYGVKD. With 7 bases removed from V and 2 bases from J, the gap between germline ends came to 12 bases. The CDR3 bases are TGTGCCATCAAGGCCGGAGGGGGCAATCAGCCCCAGCATTTT. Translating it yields CAIKAGGGNQPQHF.

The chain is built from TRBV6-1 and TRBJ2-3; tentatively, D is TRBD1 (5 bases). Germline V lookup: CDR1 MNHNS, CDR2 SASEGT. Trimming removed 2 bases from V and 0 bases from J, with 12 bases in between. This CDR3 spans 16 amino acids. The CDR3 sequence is CASSERGYASTDTQYF. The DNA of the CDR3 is TGTGCCAGCAGTGAAAGGGGCTATGCTAGCACAGATACGCAGTATTTT.

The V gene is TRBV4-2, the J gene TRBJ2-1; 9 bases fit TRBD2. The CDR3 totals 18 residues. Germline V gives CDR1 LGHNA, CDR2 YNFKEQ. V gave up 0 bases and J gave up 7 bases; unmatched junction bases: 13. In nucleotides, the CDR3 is TGTGCCAGCAGCCAAGATCGGGGCGCGGGGGGGCGGGAGAATGAGCAGTTCTTC. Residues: CASSQDRGAGGRENEQFF.

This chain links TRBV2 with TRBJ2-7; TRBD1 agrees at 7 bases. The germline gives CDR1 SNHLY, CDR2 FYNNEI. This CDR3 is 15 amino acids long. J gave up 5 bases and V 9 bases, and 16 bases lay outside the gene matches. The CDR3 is CASRTAGGNVHEQYF. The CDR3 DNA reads TGTGCCAGTCGAACCGCAGGGGGTAATGTCCACGAGCAGTACTTC. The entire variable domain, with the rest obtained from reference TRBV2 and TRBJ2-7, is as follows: EPEVTQTPSHQVTQMGQEVILRCVPISNHLYFYWYRQILGQKVEFLVSFYNNEISEKSEIFDDQFSVERPDGSNFTLKIRSTKLEDSAMYFCASRTAGGNVHEQYFGPGTRLTVT.